What follows are 20 T cell receptor beta chains derived from one specimen sequenced in a study of technical replicates of blood from a handful of donors. Assay: immunoSEQ multiplex PCR; the TCRdb copy retains only in-frame clones and omits some. The table has tens of thousands of clones, approximately 97% seen once; the top ten hold under 0.3%. Specimen: T cells isolated from PBMCs. The receptors come from a human donor in good health.

V gene TRBV5-4 combines with J gene TRBJ2-1; D possibly corresponds to TRBD2 (6 bases). CDR3 length: 15 residues. Germline CDR1 SGHNT, CDR2 YYREEE (reference sequence). Trimming took 0 bases from V and 2 from J, leaving 9 bases between them. CDR3 residues: CASSLAGGAYNEQFF. The CDR3 nucleotides are TGTGCCAGCAGCTTGGCCGGGGGAGCCTACAATGAGCAGTTCTTC.

V and J are TRBV6-5 and TRBJ2-1, with D perhaps TRBD1 (5 bases). Germline-derived CDR1 and CDR2 are MNHEY and SVGAGI. Trimming removed 4 bases from V and 6 bases from J, with 10 bases in between. This CDR3 region has 13 residues. The CDR3: CASSLRRGNEQFF. The CDR3 bases are TGTGCCAGCAGTTTGAGAAGGGGCAATGAGCAGTTCTTC.

The chain couples TRBV28 to TRBJ1-5; 9 bases align to TRBD1. Germline assignment: CDR1 MDHEN and CDR2 SYDVKM. The CDR3 has 14 residues. V dropped 10 bases and J dropped 1; count of bases not matched to a gene: 5. The CDR3 spells CATGQGTSNQPQHF. For the CDR3, the DNA is TGTGCCACCGGACAGGGGACGAGCAATCAGCCCCAGCATTTT.

The V call is TRBV7-9, the J call TRBJ2-1; 7 positions match TRBD2. J gave up 2 bases and V 6 bases, and 10 bases lay outside the gene matches. Germline V gives CDR1 SEHNR, CDR2 FQNEAQ (reference sequence). There are 16 residues in the CDR3. The CDR3: CASSRWGLSPYNEQFF. Here the CDR3 DNA reads TGTGCCAGCAGTCGATGGGGACTATCACCCTACAATGAGCAGTTCTTC.

The chain recombines TRBV15 with TRBJ2-7; perhaps TRBD1 as D (5 bases). This CDR3 has 14 amino acids. The germline CDR1 and CDR2 sequences are LNHNV and YYDKDF (reference sequence). The V and J ends lost 5 bases and 3 bases respectively, with 14 bases between them. CDR3 nucleotides: TGTGCCACCAGCCTCCGCCAGGGTGGCTACGAGCAGTACTTC. Encoded protein: CATSLRQGGYEQYF.

V usage is TRBV5-1 and J usage is TRBJ1-1, with 7 bases matching TRBD1. In germline, CDR1 is SGHRS, CDR2 YFSETQ. This CDR3 region has 14 residues. V was clipped by 4 bases and J by 1 base; unmatched bases: 4. CDR3 DNA: TGCGCCAGCAGCCAGGGGGGAGGGAACACTGAAGCTTTCTTT. It translates to CASSQGGGNTEAFF.

The rearrangement links TRBV6-5 to TRBJ2-3; unclear D gene. Trimming took 2 bases from V and 4 from J, leaving 13 bases between them. The CDR3 extends over 15 amino acids. The V gene's germline CDR1 is MNHEY and CDR2 SVGAGI. CDR3 bases: TGTGCCAGCAGTTACCAGCGTAATGGAGCAGATACGCAGTATTTT. This gives the protein CASSYQRNGADTQYF.

This chain joins TRBV9 and TRBJ1-2; the D gene is possibly TRBD1 (5 bases). V lost 3 bases, J lost 5 bases, and 17 bases lay in between. Germline lookup yields CDR1 SGDLS and CDR2 YYNGEE. The CDR3 has 15 amino acids. CDR3 residues: CASSARSGTAYGYTF. The CDR3 nucleotides are TGTGCCAGCAGCGCGAGATCCGGGACTGCTTATGGCTACACCTTC.

The gene calls are TRBV28 and TRBJ1-1; 8 positions match TRBD1. Losses at the gene ends were 8 bases for V and 1 base for J; bases not matched to a gene: 0. This CDR3 spans 12 amino acids. Germline V gene data show CDR1 as MDHEN and CDR2 as SYDVKM. CDR3 loop: CASGQGNTEAFF. CDR3 sequence (DNA): TGTGCCAGCGGACAGGGGAACACTGAAGCTTTCTTT.

CDR3 sequence (DNA): TGTGCCAGCAGTACCGGGACACCTTCGGGCGAGCAGTACTTC. This gives the protein CASSTGTPSGEQYF. The rearrangement joins TRBV28 to TRBJ2-7; TRBD1 is a possible D gene (6 bases). Deletions cut 5 bases from V and 6 bases from J, with 17 bases between. CDR3 length equals 14 residues. The germline V gene encodes CDR1 MDHEN and CDR2 SYDVKM.

The chain couples TRBV2 to TRBJ1-1; TRBD1 matches at 7 bases. CDR1 and CDR2 from the germline V gene are SNHLY and FYNNEI. The V gene end was trimmed by 6 bases and the J gene end by 4 bases; junction bases not matched to a gene: 11. This CDR3 contains 15 residues. CDR3 in amino acids: CASSLGGTGVTEAFF. The CDR3 nucleotides read TGTGCCAGCAGCCTTGGGGGCACAGGGGTCACTGAAGCTTTCTTT.

The chain has TRBV27 and TRBJ2-1; 7 bases line up with TRBD2. The CDR3 sequence is 16 residues long. From germline, CDR1 is MNHEY and CDR2 SMNVEV (reference sequence). Trimming removed 3 bases from V and 2 bases from J; junction bases left unmatched: 7. CDR3 residues: CASSFRLASTYNEQFF. The CDR3, as DNA: TGTGCCAGCAGTTTCCGACTAGCCTCGACCTACAATGAGCAGTTCTTC.

This chain connects TRBV30 to TRBJ2-7; TRBD2 aligns across 12 bases. Germline lookup yields CDR1 GTSNPN and CDR2 SVGIG (reference sequence). The trim removed 0 bases at V and 1 base at J, leaving 10 bases unmatched. The CDR3 has 18 residues. The CDR3 loop reads CAWSVSGLAGPHSYEQYF. Here the CDR3 DNA reads TGTGCCTGGAGTGTATCCGGACTAGCGGGACCTCATTCCTACGAGCAGTACTTC.

The chain combines TRBV9 with TRBJ1-2; D is unresolved. The CDR3 is 12 amino acids. Germline CDR1 SGDLS, CDR2 YYNGEE. V lost 0 bases to trimming and J lost 8 bases, with 8 bases between them. The CDR3 DNA reads TGTGCCAGCAGCGTAGGAGGTCTGGGCTACACCTTC. This translates into CASSVGGLGYTF.

A single count supports this clone. The CDR3, as DNA: TGTGCCGGCTCCGGGACAGGGGGCGTCTTGAATGGCTACACCTTC. It yields the protein CAGSGTGGVLNGYTF. The chain employs TRBV6-1 and TRBJ1-2, with TRBD1 identical over 12 bases. V was clipped by 11 bases and J by 6 bases; unmatched bases: 13. Per the germline V gene, CDR1 is MNHNS and CDR2 is SASEGT. The CDR3 is 15 amino acids.

The rearrangement uses TRBV7-2 and TRBJ2-2; TRBD2 agrees at 8 bases. Germline assignment: CDR1 SGHTA and CDR2 FQGNSA. CDR3 length equals 16 residues. J was trimmed by 6 bases and V by 5 bases; bases with no gene match: 11. The CDR3 reads CASSPYGGGVPGELFF. In DNA form, the CDR3 reads TGTGCCAGCAGCCCCTACGGGGGGGGCGTCCCCGGGGAGCTGTTTTTT.

This chain uses TRBV18 with TRBJ2-7, with a possible D match to TRBD1 (7 bases). There are 14 residues in the CDR3. Germline V gene sequence: CDR1 KGHSH, CDR2 LQKENI. V was cut by 5 bases and J by 2 bases, with 13 bases left in between. CDR3 in DNA: TGTGCCAGCTCAAACAGGGGACTGACCTACGAGCAGTACTTC. Protein: CASSNRGLTYEQYF.

This chain connects TRBV28 to TRBJ1-2; TRBD1 might be the D (5 bases). The germline gives CDR1 MDHEN, CDR2 SYDVKM. The V end lost 4 bases, the J end lost 7 bases, and 7 bases lay between the germline ends. The CDR3 is 11 residues long. The CDR3 sequence: CASSSRAGYTF. The CDR3 DNA sequence: TGTGCCAGCAGTTCCAGGGCTGGCTACACCTTC.

V gene TRBV7-2 combines with J gene TRBJ2-7; 8 positions agree with TRBD2. Trimming removed 5 bases from V and 9 bases from J; junction bases left unmatched: 18. The germline V gene has CDR1 SGHTA and CDR2 FQGNSA. The CDR3 is made up of 16 amino acids. CDR3: CASSIPPRSGGPGQYF. The CDR3 nucleotides read TGTGCCAGCAGCATCCCCCCGAGGAGCGGGGGCCCTGGGCAGTACTTC.

V and J are TRBV23-1 and TRBJ2-2, with 7 bases identical to TRBD1. TRBV23-1 is filed as an ORF, its function uncertain. Trimming took 6 bases from V and 5 from J; bases not matched to a gene: 3. The CDR3 spans 13 residues. The CDR3 reads CASRDRRTGELFF. CDR3 coding DNA: TGCGCCAGCAGGGACAGGAGAACCGGGGAGCTGTTTTTT.